The rows below give T cell receptor beta chains drawn from one sample of a study of blood T cell repertoires in COVID-19. Here immunoSEQ multiplex PCR was the method, and the copy in TCRdb shows in-frame clones only, minus some. There are 140,000 to 150,000 clones in the sample; about 84% occur only once, and over 10% lies in the top ten. Sequenced: peripheral blood. These receptors were collected from a man between 60 and 75 years old with active or convalescent COVID-19. The CDR3 runs from the conserved cysteine through the conserved F or W. The order of the fields is J gene, CDR3 length, V gene, CDR3 protein.

J gene: TRBJ2-7; CDR3 length: 15; V gene: TRBV9; CDR3 protein: CASSAGWLATYEQYF
J gene: TRBJ1-1; CDR3 length: 13; V gene: TRBV11-2; CDR3 protein: CASSYGQGTEAFF
J gene: TRBJ2-1; CDR3 length: 16; V gene: TRBV6-1; CDR3 protein: CASSVRGILSYNEQFF
J gene: TRBJ2-7; CDR3 length: 16; V gene: TRBV18; CDR3 protein: CASSPLPGGTPYEQYF
J gene: TRBJ1-1; CDR3 length: 13; V gene: TRBV29-1; CDR3 protein: CSVGDRGDTEAFF
J gene: TRBJ1-2; CDR3 length: 15; V gene: TRBV5-8; CDR3 protein: CASSSRTGSPQGYTF
J gene: TRBJ1-2; CDR3 length: 14; V gene: TRBV5-1; CDR3 protein: CASSLGGQAKGYTF
J gene: TRBJ1-2; CDR3 length: 15; V gene: TRBV6-5; CDR3 protein: CASRESRTGNYGYTF
J gene: TRBJ1-6; CDR3 length: 14; V gene: TRBV3-1/TRBV3-2; CDR3 protein: CASSQGQGGSPLHF
J gene: TRBJ1-6; CDR3 length: 14; V gene: TRBV7-3; CDR3 protein: CASSLTTGGSPLHF
J gene: TRBJ2-2; CDR3 length: 18; V gene: TRBV6-1; CDR3 protein: CASSGRGLAVPGTGELFF
J gene: TRBJ2-1; CDR3 length: 14; V gene: TRBV4-3; CDR3 protein: CASSHRQGNNEQFF
J gene: TRBJ2-2; CDR3 length: 14; V gene: TRBV18; CDR3 protein: CASSPSVDTGELFF
J gene: TRBJ2-5; CDR3 length: 13; V gene: TRBV5-1; CDR3 protein: CASSLALEETQYF
J gene: TRBJ1-1; CDR3 length: 14; V gene: TRBV2; CDR3 protein: CASGNQGGNTEAFF
J gene: TRBJ2-5; CDR3 length: 14; V gene: TRBV7-2; CDR3 protein: CASSSGTSRETQYF
J gene: TRBJ2-3; CDR3 length: 14; V gene: TRBV6-2/TRBV6-3; CDR3 protein: CASSYSRSLDTQYF
J gene: TRBJ2-7; CDR3 length: 14; V gene: TRBV3-1/TRBV3-2; CDR3 protein: CASSQATTNYEQYF
J gene: TRBJ2-5; CDR3 length: 17; V gene: TRBV16; CDR3 protein: CASSRPGLAGVGETQYF
J gene: TRBJ2-5; CDR3 length: 13; V gene: TRBV28; CDR3 protein: CASRLKPWETQYF
J gene: TRBJ2-7; CDR3 length: 12; V gene: TRBV10-2; CDR3 protein: CASFPGSGEQYF
J gene: TRBJ1-2; CDR3 length: 14; V gene: TRBV7-3; CDR3 protein: CASSPGTGDYGYTF
J gene: TRBJ1-2; CDR3 length: 14; V gene: TRBV5-1; CDR3 protein: CASSLDPQIYGYTF
J gene: TRBJ2-5; CDR3 length: 16; V gene: TRBV6-2/TRBV6-3; CDR3 protein: CASSFFPAGGPGTQYF
J gene: TRBJ1-4; CDR3 length: 15; V gene: TRBV6-5; CDR3 protein: CASSLELATNEKLFF
J gene: TRBJ1-2; CDR3 length: 14; V gene: TRBV30; CDR3 protein: CAWRGTDRDYGYTF
J gene: TRBJ2-7; CDR3 length: 17; V gene: TRBV5-1; CDR3 protein: CASSLGAPGQGAYEQYF
J gene: TRBJ2-1; CDR3 length: 16; V gene: TRBV24-1; CDR3 protein: CATSDWGGQGMNEQFF
J gene: TRBJ1-1; CDR3 length: 17; V gene: TRBV9; CDR3 protein: CASSMRGAGGSNAEAFF
J gene: TRBJ1-5; CDR3 length: 15; V gene: TRBV7-2; CDR3 protein: CASSLQGARNQPQHF
J gene: TRBJ2-5; CDR3 length: 14; V gene: TRBV7-9; CDR3 protein: CASSLGGIQETQYF
J gene: TRBJ2-7; CDR3 length: 15; V gene: TRBV25-1; CDR3 protein: CASSEYKGNRAEQYF
J gene: TRBJ2-3; CDR3 length: 15; V gene: TRBV5-4; CDR3 protein: CASSLRTSGTDTQYF
J gene: TRBJ2-1; CDR3 length: 14; V gene: TRBV7-9; CDR3 protein: CASSRAIRYNEQFF
J gene: TRBJ1-1; CDR3 length: 11; V gene: TRBV6-5; CDR3 protein: CASGKTGGAFF
J gene: TRBJ2-5; CDR3 length: 16; V gene: TRBV5-6; CDR3 protein: CASSLFSGYEGETQYF
J gene: TRBJ2-1; CDR3 length: 13; V gene: TRBV11-3; CDR3 protein: CASSERGNSEQFF
J gene: TRBJ2-1; CDR3 length: 15; V gene: TRBV5-1; CDR3 protein: CASSSMGGSYNEQFF
J gene: TRBJ2-1; CDR3 length: 14; V gene: TRBV12-5; CDR3 protein: CASGGSGGNNEQFF
J gene: TRBJ2-7; CDR3 length: 15; V gene: TRBV5-6; CDR3 protein: CASSLGLAGVLEQYF
J gene: TRBJ1-1; CDR3 length: 12; V gene: TRBV29-1; CDR3 protein: CSVAGGRTEAFF
J gene: TRBJ1-4; CDR3 length: 14; V gene: TRBV30; CDR3 protein: CAQNMGGDNEKLFF